A single sample gave rise to the 29 T cell receptor beta chains below, sequenced in a study of blood T cells in healthy people across ages. PCR was performed a second time for about 6 to 12 cycles using a sample-barcoded 5' primer and a J-beta primer mix. Using its own MiXCR run on the 5' RACE reads, TCRdb lists one record per CDR3 protein. Found here are about a million distinct CDR3 sequences, approximately 50% of them singletons; the top ten hold about a fifth. The material sequenced was blood. These receptors all stem from a woman aged 60-70 years in good health.

The J gene is TRBJ2-1, the V gene TRBV7-3; D is unclear. The CDR3 covers 16 residues. Looked up from germline, CDR1 is SGHTA and CDR2 is FQGTGA. The ends were cut back, 1 base at V and 0 bases at J, with 10 bases in the middle. This chain's CDR3 is CASSLIGLSSYNEQFF. The CDR3 bases are TGTGCCAGCAGCTTAATTGGGTTAAGCTCCTACAATGAGCAGTTCTTC.

Note on this clonotype: This sequence may be a read error, since a much larger clone differs from it by one base. This rearrangement joins TRBV7-2 to TRBJ2-5, with a possible D match to TRBD2 (5 bases). Germline assignment: CDR1 SGHTA and CDR2 FQGNSA. The CDR3 has 11 residues. The V end lost 2 bases, the J end lost 9 bases, and 7 bases lay between the germline ends. The CDR3 DNA reads as TGTGCCAGCAGCTTAACGGAGGCCCAGTACTTC. As protein: CASSLTEAQYF.

The chain employs TRBV7-3 and TRBJ2-1, with D possibly matching TRBD1 (6 bases). CDR1 is SGHTA and CDR2 is FQGTGA in the germline V gene. This CDR3 is 14 amino acids long. V lost 2 bases and J lost 13, with 18 bases in between. The CDR3 DNA is TGTGCCAGCAGCTTAGACGGGACACGGGGAAAACAGTTCTTC. Its translation is CASSLDGTRGKQFF.

V usage is TRBV7-9 and J usage is TRBJ1-1, with D unclear. Germline CDR1 reads SEHNR; CDR2 reads FQNEAQ (reference sequence). Trimming shortened V by 5 bases and J by 3 bases, and 10 bases separated the two germline ends. The length of the CDR3 is 13 residues. DNA of the CDR3: TGTGCCAGCAGCCCCAATGGGGACACTGAAGCTTTCTTT. Its protein is CASSPNGDTEAFF.

The CDR3 nucleotides are TGTGCCAGCAGAGTTGGGGGGCAGGCCGGGGAGCTGTTTTTT. This translates into CASRVGGQAGELFF. V usage is TRBV28 and J usage is TRBJ2-2; D assignment may be TRBD1 or TRBD2 (6 bases each). The germline V gene encodes CDR1 MDHEN and CDR2 SYDVKM. Deletions cut 6 bases from V and 6 bases from J, with 14 bases between. The length of the CDR3 is 14 residues.

V usage is TRBV12-3 or TRBV12-4 and J usage is TRBJ2-4; TRBD1 aligns across 10 bases. J was trimmed by 13 bases and V by 2 bases; bases with no gene match: 8. This CDR3 comprises 14 residues. CDR3 protein: CASSLKGQGIEQYF. In DNA, the CDR3 is TGTGCCAGCAGTTTAAAGGGACAGGGGATTGAGCAGTACTTC.

This sequence joins TRBV4-2 and TRBJ2-1; TRBD2 aligns across 10 bases. Germline values: CDR1 LGHNA, CDR2 YNFKEQ. The V gene end was trimmed by 2 bases and the J gene end by 1 base; junction bases not matched to a gene: 5. The CDR3 runs 17 residues. This CDR3 reads CASSQLLAGMSYNEQFF. CDR3 sequence (DNA): TGTGCCAGCAGCCAACTACTAGCGGGAATGTCCTACAATGAGCAGTTCTTC.

This clonotype was seen more than once but under ten times. The CDR3, as DNA: TGTGCCAGCATTAGACTTATCTACGAGCAGTACTTC. This sequence encodes CASIRLIYEQYF. This chain joins TRBV27 and TRBJ2-7; the D is unclear. Trimming removed 7 bases at V and 3 bases at J, with 10 bases between. In germline, CDR1 is MNHEY, CDR2 SMNVEV (reference sequence). The CDR3 length is 12 residues.

The chain combines TRBV7-9 with TRBJ2-2, with 13 bases lining up with TRBD2. The length of the CDR3 is 15 residues. V shed 4 bases and J 6 bases; nucleotides not matched to a gene: 2. From germline, CDR1 is SEHNR and CDR2 FQNEAQ (reference sequence). CDR3 coding DNA: TGTGCCAGCAGCTCGACTAGCGGGAGGCCCGGGGAGCTGTTTTTT. It translates to CASSSTSGRPGELFF. Combining the CDR3 with reference TRBV7-9 and TRBJ2-2 gives the whole variable domain DTGVSQNPRHKITKRGQNVTFRCDPISEHNRLYWYRQTLGQGPEFLTYFQNEAQLEKSRLLSDRFSAERPKGSFSTLEIQRTEQGDSAMYLCASSSTSGRPGELFFGEGSRLTVL.

This clonotype was picked up a small number of times. The gene calls are TRBV12-3 or TRBV12-4 and TRBJ1-2, with 7 bases that match TRBD1. V shed 6 bases and J 4 bases; nucleotides not matched to a gene: 11. This CDR3 is 15 amino acids long. CDR3 in DNA: TGTGCCAGCAGCCCCTTGACGACAGGGACCTATGGCTACACCTTC. Amino acids: CASSPLTTGTYGYTF.

This clonotype appeared a few times. The chain joins TRBV12-3 or TRBV12-4 to TRBJ2-2, with D maybe TRBD2 (5 bases). V gave up 7 bases and J gave up 6 bases, with 24 bases separating them. This CDR3 region has 17 residues. The CDR3 loop reads CASIPAEFGLASGELFF. DNA of the CDR3: TGTGCCAGCATTCCCGCGGAGTTCGGGCTAGCCTCCGGGGAGCTGTTTTTT.

This chain connects TRBV5-1 to TRBJ2-1; TRBD1 is a possible D gene (6 bases). Germline loops: CDR1 SGHRS, CDR2 YFSETQ. The V gene lost 0 bases and the J gene lost 4 bases, with 8 bases spanning the gap. This CDR3 spans 14 amino acids. The CDR3 protein is CASSLEGQYNEQFF. As DNA, the CDR3 is TGCGCCAGCAGCTTGGAAGGACAGTACAATGAGCAGTTCTTC.

The rearrangement links TRBV7-2 to TRBJ1-5; 9 bases align to TRBD1. This CDR3 has 15 amino acids. V shed 2 bases and J 6 bases; nucleotides not matched to a gene: 5. Looked up from germline, CDR1 is SGHTA and CDR2 is FQGNSA. The CDR3 DNA reads as TGTGCCAGCAGCTTAACGGGACAGGGCGTTCAGCCCCAGCATTTT. This translates into CASSLTGQGVQPQHF.

The genes are TRBV20-1 and TRBJ2-3, with a weak D call TRBD2 (6 bases). Germline V lookup: CDR1 DFQATT, CDR2 SNEGSKA (reference sequence). The CDR3 has 14 amino acids. Trimming removed 2 bases at V and 2 bases at J, with 11 bases between. The CDR3 bases are TGCAGTGCTAGACTCGCGGGGATCACAGATACGCAGTATTTT. Protein sequence: CSARLAGITDTQYF.

This chain links TRBV2 with TRBJ2-3, with D unclear. CDR1 is SNHLY, CDR2 FYNNEI, per germline. This CDR3 spans 17 amino acids. The ends were cut back, 1 base at V and 1 base at J, with 15 bases in the middle. CDR3 sequence reads: CASSEVRTGSRTDTQYF. DNA for the CDR3: TGTGCCAGCAGTGAAGTAAGAACGGGCAGCCGCACAGATACGCAGTATTTT.

This clonotype has a handful of counts. The chain recombines TRBV18 with TRBJ2-5; 8 positions agree with TRBD2. The CDR3 extends over 16 amino acids. Germline CDR1 is KGHSH and CDR2 is LQKENI. With 3 bases clipped from V and 2 bases from J, the junction kept 8 bases outside the gene matches. The CDR3 bases are TGTGCCAGCTCACCTACACTAGCGGACCCGCAAGAGACCCAGTACTTC. This gives the protein CASSPTLADPQETQYF.

CDR3 coding DNA: TGCGCCAGCAGCTTGAGTAGCGGGAGCTTCAATGAGCAGTTCTTC. It specifies CASSLSSGSFNEQFF. The genes are TRBV5-1 and TRBJ2-1; 9 positions match TRBD2. The CDR3 is made up of 15 amino acids. Germline CDR1 SGHRS, CDR2 YFSETQ. V dropped 1 base and J dropped 6; count of bases not matched to a gene: 5.

The chain has TRBV30 and TRBJ2-7; D possibly corresponds to TRBD2 (6 bases). Trimming took off 4 bases at V and 4 bases at J, with 8 bases between the two ends. The CDR3 extends over 11 amino acids. CDR1 is GTSNPN and CDR2 is SVGIG in the germline V gene (reference sequence). CDR3 in amino acids: CAWMEGYEQYF. DNA of the CDR3: TGTGCCTGGATGGAGGGTTACGAGCAGTACTTC.

This clonotype has more than one count but fewer than ten. J is TRBJ2-1 and V is TRBV27; D remains ambiguous. Germline V gene lookup returns CDR1 MNHEY and CDR2 SMNVEV (reference sequence). The length of the CDR3 is 16 residues. V was shortened by 2 bases and J by 8 bases, with 19 bases between the two germline ends. This chain's CDR3 is CASSLIRSFKTYEQFF. The CDR3 nucleotides read TGTGCCAGCAGTTTAATAAGATCCTTCAAGACCTATGAGCAGTTCTTC.

This clonotype was counted a few times. The rearrangement joins TRBV4-2 to TRBJ1-2, with 8 bases that match TRBD1. This CDR3 contains 16 residues. V shed 4 bases, J shed 3 bases, and the junction held 10 bases outside the gene matches. CDR1 is LGHNA, CDR2 YNFKEQ, per germline. Here the CDR3 DNA reads TGTGCCAGCAGCCCCCTCGGGACAGGAAGGGACTATGGCTACACCTTC. Amino acid sequence: CASSPLGTGRDYGYTF.

The V and J genes are TRBV28 and TRBJ2-5; 7 bases line up with TRBD2. V trimming: 7 bases; J trimming: 5 bases; junction bases outside the gene matches: 10. The CDR3 is 14 amino acids. Germline-derived CDR1 and CDR2 are MDHEN and SYDVKM. The CDR3 sequence: CASNRGRAGETQYF. The CDR3 nucleotides read TGTGCCAGCAATAGAGGGAGGGCCGGGGAGACCCAGTACTTC.

CDR3 protein: CASSLSPLVGIAKNIQYF. The CDR3 DNA sequence: TGTGCCAGCAGCCTTAGTCCCCTGGTGGGGATAGCCAAAAACATTCAGTACTTC. The rearrangement links TRBV11-2 to TRBJ2-4; no definite D call. Germline CDR1 SGHAT, CDR2 FQNNGV. The CDR3 loop spans 18 amino acids. Trimming left V 5 bases short and J 0 bases short, with 20 bases between.

This chain uses TRBV20-1 with TRBJ2-5; D gene uncertain. The J call is doubtful: the DNA matches TRBJ2-7 better. The V gene's germline CDR1 is DFQATT and CDR2 SNEGSKA (reference sequence). This CDR3 comprises 15 residues. Here the CDR3 reads CSARAQAGFSYEQYF. DNA for the CDR3: TGCAGTGCTAGAGCGCAGGCCGGGTTTTCTTACGAGCAGTACTTC.

The table lists this clonotype with a count of one. The chain uses TRBV20-1 and TRBJ2-3; D remains ambiguous. Trimming left V 2 bases short and J 2 bases short, with 14 bases between. The germline V gene encodes CDR1 DFQATT and CDR2 SNEGSKA (reference sequence). The CDR3 contains 15 residues. The CDR3 region has the DNA TGCAGTGCTAGATGGCCCGTTGATGACACAGATACGCAGTATTTT. This translates into CSARWPVDDTDTQYF.

The chain links TRBV18 to TRBJ2-7, with 7 positions matching TRBD2. CDR3 length equals 15 residues. The germline gives CDR1 KGHSH, CDR2 LQKENI. Unmatched junction bases numbered 12, after V lost 5 bases and J lost 5 bases. The CDR3 reads CASSSRGEATHEQYF. The CDR3 nucleotides are TGTGCCAGCTCATCACGGGGGGAGGCTACCCACGAGCAGTACTTC.

This chain joins TRBV20-1 and TRBJ1-2; TRBD1 aligns across 9 bases. CDR1 and CDR2 (germline): DFQATT, SNEGSKA (reference sequence). The CDR3 is 13 amino acids. V gave up 1 base and J gave up 8 bases; unmatched junction bases: 5. CDR3 region: CSARGGTGKGYTF. CDR3 DNA: TGCAGTGCTAGAGGAGGGACAGGGAAAGGCTACACCTTC.

The chain combines TRBV4-2 with TRBJ2-2; TRBD1 matches 9 bases. The junction had 4 bases not matched to a gene; V was cut back by 0 bases and J by 5 bases. Germline lookup yields CDR1 LGHNA and CDR2 YNFKEQ. The CDR3 extends over 16 amino acids. The CDR3 is CASSQDGTGRTGELFF. In nucleotides, the CDR3 is TGTGCCAGCAGCCAAGATGGGACAGGGCGGACCGGGGAGCTGTTTTTT.

The chain joins TRBV30 to TRBJ1-5, with a weak D call TRBD1 (6 bases). Looked up from germline, CDR1 is GTSNPN and CDR2 is SVGIG (reference sequence). The CDR3 has 13 residues. Trimming took off 2 bases at V and 5 bases at J, with 10 bases between the two ends. CDR3 sequence reads: CAWSQRTDQPQHF. The DNA for the CDR3 is TGTGCCTGGAGTCAACGGACAGATCAGCCCCAGCATTTT.

Comments on this clonotype: One end of the junction varies from germline; a read error may be responsible. The chain carries TRBV6-2 or TRBV6-3 and TRBJ2-3; 8 nucleotides agree with TRBD2. CDR3 size: 13 residues. CDR1 and CDR2 from the germline V gene are MNHEY and SVGEGT. The CDR3 protein is CTSGTSVSDTQYF. CDR3 coding DNA: TGTACCAGCGGGACTAGTGTATCAGATACGCAGTATTTT.